The 22 T cell receptor beta chains reported below all come from one sample, sequenced in a study of vaccination and CD4 T cells after COVID-19 (dated by TCRdb to 2022 to 2024). The label giving this sample's treatment or condition can be read as: approximately nine-day PBMC culture with coronavirus spike peptide pools or control peptides (ViraFEST assay). Libraries came from PCR. TCRdb lists the instrument as Illumina iSeq 100. At the Johns Hopkins FTIC core, DNA from the cultured CD4+ T cells underwent TCR sequencing with the Oncomine TCR Beta short-read assay. TCRdb reworked the public reads: Q25 trimming with fastp, MiXCR clone assembly, productive beta chains retained. Rows are combined by CDR3 protein, so each entry shows the most common genes and DNA. This sample lists 10,000 or so distinct CDR3 sequences; around half were detected once. More than 30% of the sample rests with the top ten. No antigens are known for them.

The sequenced material came from CD4+ T cells from blood, cultured in vitro. Source of these receptors: a human donor who had recovered from COVID-19.

The sample holds a few counts of this clonotype. This rearrangement joins TRBV20-1 to TRBJ1-1; tentatively, D is TRBD1 (5 bases). Germline V CDR1 and CDR2: DFQATT, SNEGSKA (reference sequence). This CDR3 region has 12 residues. The V gene lost 6 bases and the J gene lost 3 bases, with 11 bases spanning the gap. The CDR3 region is CSASGGDTEAFF. CDR3 nucleotides: TGCAGTGCAAGCGGGGGGGACACTGAAGCTTTCTTT.

The chain combines TRBV28 with TRBJ1-5, with 7 bases aligning to TRBD1. CDR1 MDHEN and CDR2 SYDVKM come from the germline V gene. With V trimmed by 8 bases and J by 0 bases, 16 bases remained unmatched. This CDR3 comprises 18 residues. CDR3 sequence: CASLSYGQEGYSNQPQHF. DNA of the CDR3: TGTGCCAGCCTCTCATATGGACAGGAGGGGTATAGCAATCAGCCCCAGCATTTT.

The table lists this clonotype with a few counts. One end of the junction fails to match germline, which may point to a read error. This rearrangement joins TRBV19 to TRBJ1-5; D gene uncertain. This CDR3 comprises 13 residues. The germline V gene has CDR1 LNHDA and CDR2 SQIVND (reference sequence). The CDR3: CASSVDSNQPQHF. CDR3 coding DNA: TGTGCCAGTAGTGTAGATAGCAATCAGCCCCAGCATTTT.

There are a few counts of this clonotype. The J gene is TRBJ1-1, the V gene TRBV7-3, with D tentatively TRBD1 (5 bases). The V and J ends lost 5 bases and 1 base respectively, with 8 bases between them. CDR1 and CDR2 from the germline V gene are SGHTA and FQGTGA. This CDR3 contains 13 residues. The chain's CDR3 is CASSAQGNTEAFF. CDR3 DNA sequence: TGTGCCAGCAGCGCTCAGGGGAACACTGAAGCTTTCTTT. Complete variable domain (other parts from reference TRBV7-3 and TRBJ1-1): GAGVSQTPSNKVTEKGKYVELRCDPISGHTALYWYRQSLGQGPEFLIYFQGTGAADDSGLPNDRFFAVRPEGSVSTLKIQRTERGDSAVYLCASSAQGNTEAFFGQGTRLTVV.

J is TRBJ2-3 and V is TRBV7-3, with 9 bases fitting TRBD2. The junction had 6 bases not matched to a gene; V was cut back by 5 bases and J by 9 bases. Looked up from germline, CDR1 is SGHTA and CDR2 is FQGTGA. CDR3 length equals 13 residues. CDR3 sequence (DNA): TGTGCCAGCAGCGAACCGGGACTAGCAACGCAGTATTTT. Translating it yields CASSEPGLATQYF. Drawing the rest from reference TRBV7-3 and TRBJ2-3, the complete variable domain is GAGVSQTPSNKVTEKGKYVELRCDPISGHTALYWYRQSLGQGPEFLIYFQGTGAADDSGLPNDRFFAVRPEGSVSTLKIQRTERGDSAVYLCASSEPGLATQYFGPGTRLTVL.

The sample holds a few counts of this clonotype. This chain uses TRBV24-1 with TRBJ2-2; possibly TRBD2 for D (6 bases). Per germline, CDR1 KGHDR and CDR2 SFDVKD. The germline V and J ends were trimmed by 9 bases and 3 bases, with 16 bases remaining between them. The CDR3 totals 15 residues. The CDR3 sequence is CATGTGGADTGELFF. CDR3 nucleotide sequence: TGTGCCACCGGGACCGGCGGGGCGGACACCGGGGAGCTGTTTTTT.

The chain carries TRBV10-1 and TRBJ2-3, with D possibly being TRBD2 (6 bases). The ends were cut back, 0 bases at V and 6 bases at J, with 10 bases in the middle. The CDR3 is 14 amino acids. Per germline, CDR1 WNHNN and CDR2 SYGVQD (reference sequence). CDR3 DNA: TGCGCCAGCAGTGAGTCACCCAGCGGGGATACGCAGTATTTT. Its translation is CASSESPSGDTQYF.

The chain has TRBV6-5 and TRBJ1-2; tentative D call: TRBD1 (6 bases). The CDR3 sequence is 12 residues long. The V gene lost 0 bases and the J gene lost 11 bases, with 10 bases spanning the gap. Germline values: CDR1 MNHEY, CDR2 SVGAGI. CDR3 protein: CASSYSAGTYTF. Written as DNA, the CDR3 is TGTGCCAGCAGTTACTCGGCAGGGACATACACCTTC.

On this clonotype: One base away lies a much larger clone, so this may be a sequencing read error. This rearrangement joins TRBV10-3 to TRBJ2-7; D possibly corresponds to TRBD2 (6 bases). Germline V gene data show CDR1 as ENHRY and CDR2 as SYGVKD. The CDR3 has 12 amino acids. As DNA, the CDR3 is TGTACCATCAGTGCGACTAGGGACGAGCAGTACTTC. It codes for CTISATRDEQYF.

The gene calls are TRBV6-5 and TRBJ2-2, with D maybe TRBD2 (6 bases). Trimming removed 2 bases at V and 6 bases at J, with 10 bases between. The CDR3 contains 14 residues. Germline V gene data show CDR1 as MNHEY and CDR2 as SVGAGI. The CDR3 spells CASSYPGTSGELFF. CDR3 DNA sequence: TGTGCCAGCAGTTACCCCGGGACTTCCGGGGAGCTGTTTTTT.

The rearrangement joins TRBV30 to TRBJ1-2, with a possible D match to TRBD1 (5 bases). Trimming left V 5 bases short and J 4 bases short, with 8 bases between. Germline lookup yields CDR1 GTSNPN and CDR2 SVGIG (reference sequence). This CDR3 is 11 amino acids long. CDR3 in DNA: TGTGCCTGGGCAGGGTTCTATGGCTACACCTTC. The encoded protein is CAWAGFYGYTF.

This chain joins TRBV20-1 and TRBJ2-7; D may be TRBD2 (7 bases). Germline CDR1 DFQATT, CDR2 SNEGSKA (reference sequence). Trimming removed 0 bases at V and 3 bases at J, with 18 bases between. There are 16 residues in the CDR3. CDR3 sequence: CSARDPWEGVGYEQYF. The CDR3 DNA reads as TGCAGTGCTAGAGATCCCTGGGAGGGGGTAGGCTACGAGCAGTACTTC.

This clonotype was picked up one time. The genes are TRBV14 and TRBJ1-1; D is unclear. CDR1 SGHDN and CDR2 FVKESK come from the germline V gene. V lost 1 base to trimming and J lost 0 bases, with 18 bases between them. The CDR3 has 18 residues. CDR3 sequence reads: CASSQVPWTGSMNTEAFF. The DNA of the CDR3 is TGTGCCAGCAGCCAAGTCCCATGGACTGGGAGTATGAACACTGAAGCTTTCTTT.

This chain connects TRBV11-2 to TRBJ1-1, with a weak D call TRBD1 (6 bases). Germline-derived CDR1 and CDR2 are SGHAT and FQNNGV. V lost 5 bases and J 6 bases, leaving 25 bases between the germline ends. This CDR3 comprises 17 residues. The CDR3 loop is CASSRTGGGRGFAEAFF. The CDR3, as DNA: TGTGCCAGCAGCCGAACCGGCGGCGGTAGGGGGTTCGCTGAAGCTTTCTTT.

This clonotype was seen a handful of times. J is TRBJ2-3 and V is TRBV20-1; a weak D match, TRBD2 (5 bases). Trimming took off 5 bases at V and 5 bases at J, with 17 bases between the two ends. Germline V gives CDR1 DFQATT, CDR2 SNEGSKA (reference sequence). CDR3 length: 14 amino acids. The CDR3 spells CSASKRRGGDTQYF. Written as DNA, the CDR3 is TGCAGTGCTTCAAAGCGGAGAGGAGGAGATACGCAGTATTTT.

The CDR3 sequence is CAWSVPRGFDYGYTF. In DNA, the CDR3 is TGTGCCTGGAGTGTACCCAGGGGTTTCGACTATGGCTACACCTTC. V is TRBV30 and J is TRBJ1-2; possible D gene TRBD1, 6 bases. This CDR3 spans 15 amino acids. Germline CDR1 GTSNPN, CDR2 SVGIG (reference sequence). V lost 0 bases to trimming and J lost 3 bases, with 14 bases between them.

The chain couples TRBV11-2 to TRBJ2-5; TRBD2 might be the D (5 bases). The CDR3 is 15 amino acids. Germline CDR1 and CDR2: SGHAT and FQNNGV. V lost 0 bases, J lost 5 bases, and 13 bases lay in between. The CDR3 here is CASSLDSTTWETQYF. The CDR3 DNA is TGTGCCAGCAGCTTAGATTCGACTACTTGGGAGACCCAGTACTTC.

This clonotype showed up just a few times. The CDR3 spells CASSFSTGRNQPQHF. As DNA, the CDR3 is TGTGCCAGCAGCTTTAGTACAGGGAGGAATCAGCCCCAGCATTTT. The rearrangement links TRBV7-2 to TRBJ1-5; a weak D match, TRBD1 (6 bases). Germline loops: CDR1 SGHTA, CDR2 FQGNSA. V was clipped by 3 bases and J by 4 bases, with 13 bases between them. CDR3 length equals 15 residues.

This rearrangement joins TRBV4-1 to TRBJ1-6; 8 nucleotides align to TRBD1. The V gene end was trimmed by 0 bases and the J gene end by 5 bases; junction bases not matched to a gene: 6. The CDR3 sequence is 17 residues long. Germline values: CDR1 MGHRA, CDR2 YSYEKL. This chain's CDR3 is CASSQDRQGAHNSPLHF. The CDR3, as DNA: TGCGCCAGCAGCCAAGATCGCCAGGGGGCTCATAATTCACCCCTCCACTTT.

This CDR3 is CSVQVSYEQYF. Written as DNA, the CDR3 is TGCAGCGTACAGGTCTCCTACGAGCAGTACTTC. The rearrangement links TRBV29-1 to TRBJ2-7; maybe TRBD1 (5 bases). V lost 6 bases and J lost 0, with 6 bases in between. Germline V CDR1 and CDR2: SQVTM, ANQGSEA. The CDR3 covers 11 residues.

In this sample, this clonotype turned up once. V and J are TRBV11-3 and TRBJ2-3; 9 bases fit TRBD2. Germline-derived CDR1 and CDR2 are SGHNT and YENEEA. The CDR3 loop spans 15 amino acids. V lost 4 bases to trimming and J lost 4 bases; unmatched junction nucleotides: 6. In nucleotides, the CDR3 is TGTGCCAGCAGCTGGGCGGGGGGGATCTCAGATACGCAGTATTTT. Its protein is CASSWAGGISDTQYF.

The chain couples TRBV20-1 to TRBJ2-3; D might be TRBD2 (6 bases). The V and J ends lost 0 bases and 1 base respectively, with 8 bases between them. The CDR3 loop spans 14 amino acids. The V gene's germline CDR1 is DFQATT and CDR2 SNEGSKA (reference sequence). CDR3 region: CSAREGGGTDTQYF. The CDR3 DNA sequence: TGCAGTGCTAGAGAGGGAGGAGGCACAGATACGCAGTATTTT.